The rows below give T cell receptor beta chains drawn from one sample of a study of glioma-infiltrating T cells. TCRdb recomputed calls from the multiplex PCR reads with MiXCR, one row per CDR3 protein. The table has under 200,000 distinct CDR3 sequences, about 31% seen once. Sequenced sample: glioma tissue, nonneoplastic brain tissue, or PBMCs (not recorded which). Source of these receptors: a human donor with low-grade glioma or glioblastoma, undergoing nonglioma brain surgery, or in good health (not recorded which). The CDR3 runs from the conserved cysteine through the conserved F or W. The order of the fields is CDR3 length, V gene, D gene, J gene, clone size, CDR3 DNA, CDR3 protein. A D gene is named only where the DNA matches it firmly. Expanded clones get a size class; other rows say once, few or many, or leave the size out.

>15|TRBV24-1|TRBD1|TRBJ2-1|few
TGTGCCACCAGTGAGACACAGGGGTCCTACAATGAGCAGTTCTTC
CATSETQGSYNEQFF
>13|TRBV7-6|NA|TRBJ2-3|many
TGTGCCAGCAGCTTAGCGGCCGCAGATACGCAGTATTTT
CASSLAAADTQYF
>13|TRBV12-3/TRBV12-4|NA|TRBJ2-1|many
TGTGCCAGCAGACAAACAAGCTACAATGAGCAGTTCTTC
CASRQTSYNEQFF
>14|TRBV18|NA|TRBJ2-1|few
TGTGCCAGCTCACCTTCTAGCCCCCCCAATGAGCAGTTCTTC
CASSPSSPPNEQFF
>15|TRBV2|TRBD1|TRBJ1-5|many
TGTGCCAGCAGCCAAAGAGGGACAGGCGGTCAGCCCCAGCATTTT
CASSQRGTGGQPQHF
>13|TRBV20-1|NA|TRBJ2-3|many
TGCAGTGCCCCCGCGGGGAGCACAGATACGCAGTATTTT
CSAPAGSTDTQYF
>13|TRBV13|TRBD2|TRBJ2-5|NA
TGTGCCAGCAGCTTCGGACGGGGGGGGACCCAGTACTTC
CASSFGRGGTQYF
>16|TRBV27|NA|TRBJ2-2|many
TGTGCCAGCAGTTATGAAGGGAGAAGGAACACCGGGGAGCTGTTTTTT
CASSYEGRRNTGELFF
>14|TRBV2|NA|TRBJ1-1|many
TGTGCCAGCAGTGACCCAACTGGAGGGACTGAAGCTTTCTTT
CASSDPTGGTEAFF
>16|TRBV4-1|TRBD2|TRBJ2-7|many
TGCGCCAGCAGCCAAGAACTAGCGGGAGCCTCCTACGAGCAGTACTTC
CASSQELAGASYEQYF
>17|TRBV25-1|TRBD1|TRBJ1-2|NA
TGTGCCAGCAGTAGCTACAGGGGCGAACCCGCTAACTACGGCTACACCTTC
CASSSYRGEPANYGYTF
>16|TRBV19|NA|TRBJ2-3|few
TGTGCCAGTAGTATGGAAGCGTCCCTTAGCACAGATACGCAGTATTTT
CASSMEASLSTDTQYF
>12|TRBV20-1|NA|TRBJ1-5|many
TGCAGTGCTACAGGGACGGGTCAGCCCCAGCATTTT
CSATGTGQPQHF
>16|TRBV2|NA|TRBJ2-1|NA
TGTGCCAGCAGTGAGCGGGGAACCCGCCTACAATTTGAGCAGTTCTTC
CASSERGTRLQFEQFF
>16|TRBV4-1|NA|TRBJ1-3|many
TGCGCCAGCAGCCAAATCGGCATAGACTCTGGAAACACCATATATTTT
CASSQIGIDSGNTIYF
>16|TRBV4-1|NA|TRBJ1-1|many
TGCGCCAGCAGCCAACGATCTCCGGGTAGTAACACTGAAGCTTTCTTT
CASSQRSPGSNTEAFF
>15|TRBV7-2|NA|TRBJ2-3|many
TGTGCCAGCAGTCCTCAAGTGGGAAGCACAGATACGCAGTATTTT
CASSPQVGSTDTQYF
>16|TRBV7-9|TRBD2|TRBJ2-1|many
TGTGCCAGCAGCCGTCCCCGGGACTATCTCTACAATGAGCAGTTCTTC
CASSRPRDYLYNEQFF
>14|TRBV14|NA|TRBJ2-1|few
TGTGCCAGCAGCCCCTCTAGCGTATACAATGAGCGGTTCTTC
CASSPSSVYNERFF
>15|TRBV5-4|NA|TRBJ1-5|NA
TGCGCCAGCAGGCAAGACCGGGACAGCAATCAGCCCCAGCATTTT
CASRQDRDSNQPQHF
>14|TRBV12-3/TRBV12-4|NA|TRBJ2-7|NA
NA
CASSTSDAIYEQYF
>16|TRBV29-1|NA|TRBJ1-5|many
TGCAGCGTTCCTAGCCTAGGGGAATATAGCAATCAGCCCCAGCATTTT
CSVPSLGEYSNQPQHF
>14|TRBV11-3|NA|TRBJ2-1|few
TGTGCCAGCAGCCCCGACCCCTTTATCAATGAGCAGTTCTTC
CASSPDPFINEQFF
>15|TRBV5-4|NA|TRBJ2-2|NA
TGTGCCAGCAGATGGACCAGACAGGACTCCGGGGAGCTGTTTTTT
CASRWTRQDSGELFF
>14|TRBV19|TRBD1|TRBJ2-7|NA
TGTGCCAGTAGTACCCGGGACAGTGGTAACGAGCAGTACTTC
CASSTRDSGNEQYF
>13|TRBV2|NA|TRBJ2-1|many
TGTGCCAGCAGTGGCGGGGCGAACAATGAGCAGTTCTTC
CASSGGANNEQFF
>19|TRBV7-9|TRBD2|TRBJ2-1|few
TGTGCCAGCAGCTTAGCGCAGAGACTAGCGGGTTTCACCTACAATGAGCAGTTCTTC
CASSLAQRLAGFTYNEQFF
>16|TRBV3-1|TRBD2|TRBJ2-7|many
TGTGCCAGCAGCCAATCGGGGGGGAGGGCCTCCTACGAGCAGTACTTC
CASSQSGGRASYEQYF
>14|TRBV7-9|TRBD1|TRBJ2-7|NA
TGTGCCAGCAGCGGAAGGACAGGTACCTACGAGCAGTACTTC
CASSGRTGTYEQYF
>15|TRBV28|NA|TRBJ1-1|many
TGTGCCAGCACCACCCTCGACTTCTTGAACACTGAAGCTTTCTTT
CASTTLDFLNTEAFF
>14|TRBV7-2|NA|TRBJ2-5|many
TGTGCCAGCAGCTTAGTGTTCAGGGATGGGACCCAGTACTTC
CASSLVFRDGTQYF
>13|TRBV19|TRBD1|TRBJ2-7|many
TGTGCCAGTAACCGGGACAGGGGCTCCGAGCAGTACTTC
CASNRDRGSEQYF
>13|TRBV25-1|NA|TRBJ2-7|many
TGTGCCAGGCGATCCCAGGGGGGCTCCGAGCAGTACTTC
CARRSQGGSEQYF
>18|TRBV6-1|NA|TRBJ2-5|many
TGTGCCAGCAGTGATTCGGTGAGATGGTCTAGAACACCAGAGACCCAGTACTTC
CASSDSVRWSRTPETQYF
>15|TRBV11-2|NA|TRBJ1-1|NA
TGTGCCAGCAGCTTCAGGGTGGGGGTGAACACTGAAGCTTTCTTT
CASSFRVGVNTEAFF
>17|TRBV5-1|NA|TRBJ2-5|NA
TGCGCCAGCAGCTTGGTCGGTCAGGGGATAAGAGATTTGGCCCAGTACTTC
CASSLVGQGIRDLAQYF
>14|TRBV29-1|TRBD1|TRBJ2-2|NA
TGCAGCGGGTTGACAGGGACCAACACCGGGGAGCTGTTTTTT
CSGLTGTNTGELFF
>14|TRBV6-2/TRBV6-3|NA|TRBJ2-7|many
TGTGCCAGCACCGAGGGAATAAACTCCTACGAGCAGTACTTC
CASTEGINSYEQYF
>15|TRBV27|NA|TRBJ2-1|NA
TGTGCCAGCAGTCGCGCGAGTCAGACCTACAATGAGCAGTTCTTC
CASSRASQTYNEQFF
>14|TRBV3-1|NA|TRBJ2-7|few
TGTGCCAGCAGCCCCGGGACACCTATCTACGAGCAGTACTTC
CASSPGTPIYEQYF
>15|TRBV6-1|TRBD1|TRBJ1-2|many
TGTGCCAGCAGTGAGCTCGCGGGACAGGCCTATGGCTACACCTTC
CASSELAGQAYGYTF
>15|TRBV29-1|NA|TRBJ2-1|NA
TGCAGCGTTGCTGCGCGGGGAACAACCAACAATGAGCAGTTCTTC
CSVAARGTTNNEQFF
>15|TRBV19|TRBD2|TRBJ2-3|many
TGTGCCAGTAGTATGGCGGGAGGGCCCTCAGATACGCAGTATTTT
CASSMAGGPSDTQYF
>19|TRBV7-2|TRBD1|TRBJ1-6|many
TGTGCCAGCAGCCCGTTATTCGCTTGGGACAGCAAAAATAATTCACCCCTCCACTTT
CASSPLFAWDSKNNSPLHF
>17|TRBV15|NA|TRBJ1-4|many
TGTGCCACCAGCAGAGTAACAATTGCTCAGGGGAGTGAAAAACTGTTTTTT
CATSRVTIAQGSEKLFF
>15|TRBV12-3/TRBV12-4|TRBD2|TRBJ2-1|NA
TGTGCCAGCAGCCAACCTAGCGGGAGTCGAGGTGAGCAGTTCTTC
CASSQPSGSRGEQFF
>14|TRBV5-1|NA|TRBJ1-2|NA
TGCGCCAGCAGGCTGGACAGCGCTAACTATGGCTACACCTTC
CASRLDSANYGYTF
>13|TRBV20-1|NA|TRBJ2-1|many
TGCAGTGCTAGAGATGCGAGCGACAATGAGCAGTTCTTC
CSARDASDNEQFF
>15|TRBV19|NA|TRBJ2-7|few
TGTGCCAGTAGTAATTCCTGGGGCGGTAACTACGAGCAGTACTTC
CASSNSWGGNYEQYF
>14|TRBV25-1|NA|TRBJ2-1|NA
TGTGCCAGCAGAGAAACAGGAGACTACAATGATCAGTTCTTC
CASRETGDYNDQFF
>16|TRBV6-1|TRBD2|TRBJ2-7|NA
TGTGCCAGCAGTGAAGTTACTAGCGGGAGTATCTACGAGCAGTACTTC
CASSEVTSGSIYEQYF
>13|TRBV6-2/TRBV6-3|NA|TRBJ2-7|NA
TGTGCCAGCAGTTACACGGGATTCGGCGAGCAGTACTTC
CASSYTGFGEQYF
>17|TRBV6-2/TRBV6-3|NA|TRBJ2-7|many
TGTGCCAGCAGTTTAGATAGAAGTAGCGGAGACTCCTACGAGCAGTACTTC
CASSLDRSSGDSYEQYF
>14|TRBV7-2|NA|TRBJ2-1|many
TGTGCCAGCAGCTTTGGGGGACAATACAATGAGCAGTTCTTC
CASSFGGQYNEQFF
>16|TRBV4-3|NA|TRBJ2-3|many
TGCGCCAGCAGCCAAGGTGGGGGGCTATACACAGATACGCAGTATTTT
CASSQGGGLYTDTQYF
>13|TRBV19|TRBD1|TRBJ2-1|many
TGTGCCAGTAGGAGACAGGGGTACAATGAGCAGTTCTTC
CASRRQGYNEQFF
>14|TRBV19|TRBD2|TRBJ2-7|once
TGTGCCAGTAGTACAGCGGGATGGTCCTACGAGCAGTACTTC
CASSTAGWSYEQYF